Listed here are 5 T cell receptor beta chains from one sample, sequenced in a study of memory CD4+ T cells and cytomegalovirus serostatus. Profiling relied on immunoSEQ multiplex PCR, and the TCRdb table lists in-frame clones only, not all of them. The sample contains tens of thousands of clones, 82% of which appear only once. Single viable CD3+CD4+CD8-CD45RO+ cells were sorted as the memory CD4+ T cells. Source material: memory CD4+ T cells from blood. These receptors were taken from an adult in good health and CMV-seronegative.

This clone has more than one count but fewer than ten. V is TRBV5-1 and J is TRBJ1-3; D uncertain. Germline V CDR1 and CDR2: SGHRS, YFSETQ. The CDR3 spans 14 residues. V dropped 4 bases and J dropped 0 bases, with 8 bases sitting between them. CDR3 in amino acids: CASSGPSSGNTIYF. Written as DNA, the CDR3 is TGCGCCAGCAGCGGGCCTTCCTCTGGAAACACCATATATTTT.

V usage is TRBV2 and J usage is TRBJ1-5; D call uncertain. The CDR3 totals 15 residues. The V gene lost 4 bases and the J gene lost 2 bases, with 12 bases spanning the gap. Per the germline V gene, CDR1 is SNHLY and CDR2 is FYNNEI. CDR3: CASSVGSRGNQPQHF. The DNA for the CDR3 is TGTGCCAGCAGTGTGGGATCTCGGGGCAATCAGCCCCAGCATTTT.

The chain combines TRBV4-1 with TRBJ2-1; TRBD2 agrees at 8 bases. The CDR3 sequence is 18 residues long. Germline-derived CDR1 and CDR2 are MGHRA and YSYEKL. Germline trimming cut 3 bases from V and 2 bases from J; bases unmatched to any gene: 12. DNA for the CDR3: TGCGCCAGCAGCCATATCGACATGGGACTAGTCGCCTACAATGAGCAGTTCTTC. Amino acids: CASSHIDMGLVAYNEQFF.

The chain is built from TRBV7-3 and TRBJ2-3; 13 bases match TRBD2. Germline CDR1 reads SGHTA; CDR2 reads FQGTGA. V was clipped by 5 bases and J by 1 base; unmatched bases: 3. The CDR3 length is 16 residues. CDR3 DNA: TGTGCCAGCAGCGCCGGACTAGCGGGGGGCACAGATACGCAGTATTTT. This sequence encodes CASSAGLAGGTDTQYF.

This rearrangement joins TRBV5-1 to TRBJ2-1, with 9 bases fitting TRBD2. CDR3 size: 15 residues. After removal of 3 bases from V and 13 bases from J, the junction contained 14 bases not matched to a gene. The germline CDR1 and CDR2 sequences are SGHRS and YFSETQ. The CDR3 DNA reads TGCGCCAGCAGCTATGGCGGTAGCGGGAGAGGTGATCAGTTCTTC. Encoded protein: CASSYGGSGRGDQFF.